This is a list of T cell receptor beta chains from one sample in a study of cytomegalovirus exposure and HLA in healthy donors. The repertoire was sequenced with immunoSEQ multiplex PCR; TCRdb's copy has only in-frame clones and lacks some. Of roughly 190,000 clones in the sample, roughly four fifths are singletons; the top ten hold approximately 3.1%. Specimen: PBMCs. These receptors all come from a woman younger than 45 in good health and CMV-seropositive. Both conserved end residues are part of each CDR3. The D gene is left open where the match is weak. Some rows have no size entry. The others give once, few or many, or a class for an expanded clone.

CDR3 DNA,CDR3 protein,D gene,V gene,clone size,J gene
TGTGCCACCAGCAGGAGCGGGTCCTACAATGAGCAGTTCTTC,CATSRSGSYNEQFF,.,TRBV15,.,TRBJ2-1
TGTGCCAGCAGCTCCTCGGCGGGGAACTATGGCTACACCTTC,CASSSSAGNYGYTF,.,TRBV7-9,.,TRBJ1-2
TGCGGGGGCGATGAGCAGTTCTTC,CGGDEQFF,.,TRBV29-1,.,TRBJ2-1
TGTGCCAGCAGCGTAGGCCGGGTGGGCCAAGAGACCCAGTACTTC,CASSVGRVGQETQYF,.,TRBV9,.,TRBJ2-5
TGTGCCAGCAGCCCCCGGACTGTTGGAAACACCATATATTTT,CASSPRTVGNTIYF,.,TRBV14,.,TRBJ1-3
TGTGCCAGCAGCTCCCTGGACAGGGCCGGTGACGAGCAGTACTTC,CASSSLDRAGDEQYF,TRBD1,TRBV5-6,.,TRBJ2-7
TGTGCCAGCAGCCCGGACAGCAATGAGCAGTTCTTC,CASSPDSNEQFF,.,TRBV7-9,.,TRBJ2-1
TGTGCCAGCAGCGTCAGCGGGGGTGGGGTCGGGGAGCTGTTTTTT,CASSVSGGGVGELFF,TRBD2,TRBV13,.,TRBJ2-2
TGTGCCAGCAGTAGTCGGGCCTACGAGCAGTACTTC,CASSSRAYEQYF,.,TRBV7-9,.,TRBJ2-7
TGTGCCAGCAGTGTGCGGGGCAATGAGCAGTTCTTC,CASSVRGNEQFF,.,TRBV2,.,TRBJ2-1
TGTGCCAGCAGTGGACAGGGGGCACGGCAGCCCCAGCATTTT,CASSGQGARQPQHF,TRBD1,TRBV2,.,TRBJ1-5
TGCAGCGGCACGACAGGGGATGGCTACACCTTC,CSGTTGDGYTF,TRBD1,TRBV29-1,.,TRBJ1-2
TGTGCCAGCAGTGACCCGGACAGGGGGCTAGGTAGCAATCAGCCCCAGCATTTT,CASSDPDRGLGSNQPQHF,TRBD1,TRBV6-1,.,TRBJ1-5
TGTGCCAGCAGCGTAGAAGCCGGGACTAGTCGATACGAGCAGTACTTC,CASSVEAGTSRYEQYF,TRBD2,TRBV9,few,TRBJ2-7
TGCGCCAGCAGCGCCCCGGGACAAAGCTCCTACGAGCAGTACTTC,CASSAPGQSSYEQYF,.,TRBV5-1,.,TRBJ2-7
TGTGCCAGCATGAGAGCGTCAGCTAACTATGGCTACACCTTC,CASMRASANYGYTF,.,TRBV28,.,TRBJ1-2
TGTGCCAGTGGGGGACACCAGAGCTACGAGCAGTACTTC,CASGGHQSYEQYF,.,TRBV28,few,TRBJ2-7
TGTGCCAGCAGCTTGGACTTGACAGGGAGGAATGAGCAGTTCTTC,CASSLDLTGRNEQFF,.,TRBV5-4,.,TRBJ2-1